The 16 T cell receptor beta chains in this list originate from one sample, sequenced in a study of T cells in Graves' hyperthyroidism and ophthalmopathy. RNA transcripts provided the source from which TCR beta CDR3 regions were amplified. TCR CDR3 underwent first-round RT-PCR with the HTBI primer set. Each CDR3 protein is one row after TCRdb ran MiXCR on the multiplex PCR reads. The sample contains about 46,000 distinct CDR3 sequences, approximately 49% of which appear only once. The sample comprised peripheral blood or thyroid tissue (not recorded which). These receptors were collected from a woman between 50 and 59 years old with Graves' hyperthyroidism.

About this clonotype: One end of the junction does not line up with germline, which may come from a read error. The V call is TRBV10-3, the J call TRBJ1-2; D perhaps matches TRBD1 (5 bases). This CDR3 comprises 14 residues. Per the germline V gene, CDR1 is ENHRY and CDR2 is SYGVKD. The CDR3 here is CTIRAAGANYGYTF. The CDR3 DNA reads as TGTACCATCAGGGCCGCAGGAGCTAACTATGGCTACACCTTC.

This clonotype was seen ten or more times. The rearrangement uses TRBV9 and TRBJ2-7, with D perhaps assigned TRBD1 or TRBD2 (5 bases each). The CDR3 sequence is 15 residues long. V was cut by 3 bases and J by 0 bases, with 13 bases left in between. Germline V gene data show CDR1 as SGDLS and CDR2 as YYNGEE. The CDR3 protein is CASSAGPSVSYEQYF. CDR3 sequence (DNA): TGTGCCAGCAGCGCGGGACCTTCTGTCTCCTACGAGCAGTACTTC. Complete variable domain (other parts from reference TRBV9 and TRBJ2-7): DSGVTQTPKHLITATGQRVTLRCSPRSGDLSVYWYQQSLDQGLQFLIQYYNGEERAKGNILERFSAQQFPDLHSELNLSSLELGDSALYFCASSAGPSVSYEQYFGPGTRLTVT.

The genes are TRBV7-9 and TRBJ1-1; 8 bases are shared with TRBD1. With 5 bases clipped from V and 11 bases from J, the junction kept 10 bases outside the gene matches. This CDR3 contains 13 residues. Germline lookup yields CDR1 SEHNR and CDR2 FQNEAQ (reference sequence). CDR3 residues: CASSQDRGAEAFF. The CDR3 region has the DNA TGTGCCAGCAGCCAAGACAGGGGTGCCGAGGCTTTCTTT.

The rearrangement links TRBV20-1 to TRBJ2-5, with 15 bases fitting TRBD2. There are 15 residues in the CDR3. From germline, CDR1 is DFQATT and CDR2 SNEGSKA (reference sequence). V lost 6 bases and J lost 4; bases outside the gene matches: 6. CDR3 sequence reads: CSATPGLAGGETQYF. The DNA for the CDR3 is TGCAGTGCAACCCCGGGACTAGCGGGAGGAGAGACCCAGTACTTC.

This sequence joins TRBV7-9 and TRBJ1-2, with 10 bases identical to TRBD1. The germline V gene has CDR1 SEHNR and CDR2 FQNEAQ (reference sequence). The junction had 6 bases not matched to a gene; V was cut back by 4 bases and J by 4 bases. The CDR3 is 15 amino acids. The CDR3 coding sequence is TGTGCCAGCAGCTCGGGACAGGGGACGGCCTATGGCTACACCTTC. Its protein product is CASSSGQGTAYGYTF.

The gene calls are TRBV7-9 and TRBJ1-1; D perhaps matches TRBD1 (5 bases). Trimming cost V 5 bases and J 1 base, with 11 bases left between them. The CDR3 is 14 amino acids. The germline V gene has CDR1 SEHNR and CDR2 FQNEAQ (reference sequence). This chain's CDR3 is CASSHRDGNTEAFF. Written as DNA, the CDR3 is TGTGCCAGCAGCCACCGGGACGGGAACACTGAAGCTTTCTTT. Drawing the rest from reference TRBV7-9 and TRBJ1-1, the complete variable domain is DTGVSQNPRHKITKRGQNVTFRCDPISEHNRLYWYRQTLGQGPEFLTYFQNEAQLEKSRLLSDRFSAERPKGSFSTLEIQRTEQGDSAMYLCASSHRDGNTEAFFGQGTRLTVV.

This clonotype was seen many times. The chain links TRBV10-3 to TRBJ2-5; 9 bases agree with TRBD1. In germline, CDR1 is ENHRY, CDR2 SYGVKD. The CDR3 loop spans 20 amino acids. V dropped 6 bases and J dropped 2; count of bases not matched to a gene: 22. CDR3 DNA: TGTGCCATCAGCGACACTGCCTGGGACAGGGAAGGGGGTGGGCAAGAGACCCAGTACTTC. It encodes CAISDTAWDREGGGQETQYF.

CDR3 DNA: TGCGCCAGCGGACAGGGGGTATACGACGAGCAGTACTTC. Protein: CASGQGVYDEQYF. The gene calls are TRBV10-2 and TRBJ2-7, with TRBD1 matching over 10 bases. From germline, CDR1 is WSHSY and CDR2 SAAADI. The J segment lost 5 bases and the V segment lost 8 bases, leaving 6 bases of the junction unmatched. This CDR3 spans 13 amino acids.

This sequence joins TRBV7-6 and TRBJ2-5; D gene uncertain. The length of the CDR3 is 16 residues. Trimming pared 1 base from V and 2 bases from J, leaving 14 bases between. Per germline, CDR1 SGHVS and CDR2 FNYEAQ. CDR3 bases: TGTGCCAGCAGCTTAGGCCCTAATTACGAGCAAGAGACCCAGTACTTC. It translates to CASSLGPNYEQETQYF.

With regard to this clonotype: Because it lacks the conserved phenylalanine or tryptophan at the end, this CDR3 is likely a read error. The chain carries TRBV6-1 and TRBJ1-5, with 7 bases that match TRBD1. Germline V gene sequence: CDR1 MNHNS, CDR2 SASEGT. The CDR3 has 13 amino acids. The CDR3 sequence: CASSVGGGQPQHL. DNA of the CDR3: TGTGCTAGCAGTGTAGGGGGCGGTCAGCCCCAGCATCTT.

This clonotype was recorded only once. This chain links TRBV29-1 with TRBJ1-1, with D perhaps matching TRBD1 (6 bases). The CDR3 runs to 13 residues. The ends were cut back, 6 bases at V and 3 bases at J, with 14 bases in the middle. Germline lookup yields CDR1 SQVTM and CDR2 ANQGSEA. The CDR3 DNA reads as TGCAGCGTCCTTGGACAGCTCCACACTGAAGCTTTCTTT. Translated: CSVLGQLHTEAFF.

The CDR3 sequence is CATSAGTGESYEQYF. For the CDR3, the DNA is TGTGCCACCAGCGCCGGGACAGGGGAATCCTACGAGCAGTACTTC. The V call is TRBV10-3, the J call TRBJ2-7; TRBD1 matches 10 bases. V gave up 10 bases and J gave up 1 base; unmatched junction bases: 10. The germline V gene has CDR1 ENHRY and CDR2 SYGVKD. The length of the CDR3 is 15 residues.

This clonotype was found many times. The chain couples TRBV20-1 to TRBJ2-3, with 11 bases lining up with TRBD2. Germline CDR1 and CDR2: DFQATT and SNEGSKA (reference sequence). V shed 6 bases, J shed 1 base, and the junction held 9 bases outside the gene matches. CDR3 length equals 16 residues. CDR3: CSARGRLAGRTDTQYF. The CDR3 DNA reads TGCAGTGCCCGCGGGCGACTAGCGGGGCGCACAGATACGCAGTATTTT.

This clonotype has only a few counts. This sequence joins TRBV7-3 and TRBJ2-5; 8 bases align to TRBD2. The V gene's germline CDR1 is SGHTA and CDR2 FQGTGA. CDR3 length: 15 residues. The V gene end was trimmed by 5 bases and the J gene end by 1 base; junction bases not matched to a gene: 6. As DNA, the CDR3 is TGTGCCAGCAGCCAAGTCACTAGCGGCCAAGAGACCCAGTACTTC. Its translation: CASSQVTSGQETQYF.

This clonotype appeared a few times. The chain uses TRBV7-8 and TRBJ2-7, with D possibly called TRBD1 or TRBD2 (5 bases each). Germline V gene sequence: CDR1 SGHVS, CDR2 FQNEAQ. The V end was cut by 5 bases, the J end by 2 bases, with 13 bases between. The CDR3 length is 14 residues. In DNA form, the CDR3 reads TGTGCCAGCAGCCATGGGACCCAACCCTACGAGCAGTACTTC. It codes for CASSHGTQPYEQYF.

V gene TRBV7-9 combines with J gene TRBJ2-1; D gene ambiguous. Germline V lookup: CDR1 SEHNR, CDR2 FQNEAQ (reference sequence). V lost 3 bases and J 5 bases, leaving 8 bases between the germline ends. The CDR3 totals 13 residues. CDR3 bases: TGTGCCAGCAGCTTTTCGCGGAACAATGAGCAGTTCTTC. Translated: CASSFSRNNEQFF.